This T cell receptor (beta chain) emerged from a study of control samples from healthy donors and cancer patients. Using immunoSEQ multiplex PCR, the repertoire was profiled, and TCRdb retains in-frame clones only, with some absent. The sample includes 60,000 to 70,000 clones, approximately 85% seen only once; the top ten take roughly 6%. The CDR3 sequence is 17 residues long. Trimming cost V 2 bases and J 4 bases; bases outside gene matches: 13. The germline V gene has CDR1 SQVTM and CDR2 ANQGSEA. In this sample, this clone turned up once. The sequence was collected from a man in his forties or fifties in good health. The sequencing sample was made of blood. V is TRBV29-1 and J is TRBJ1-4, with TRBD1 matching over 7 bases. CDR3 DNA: TGCAGCGTTGAAAGGGTGGACCTGGGACAGCTTAATGAAAAACTGTTTTTT. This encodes CSVERVDLGQLNEKLFF. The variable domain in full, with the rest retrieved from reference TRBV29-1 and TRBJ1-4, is SAVISQKPSRDICQRGTSLTIQCQVDSQVTMMFWYRQQPGQSLTLIATANQGSEATYESGFVIDKFPISRPNLTFSTLTVSNMSPEDSSIYLCSVERVDLGQLNEKLFFGSGTQLSVL.